The TCR beta chain described here comes from a study of Ad26.COV2.S vaccination and SARS-CoV-2 variants. Study-level information: Intramuscularly, Ad26.COV2.S was given either once or twice, 56 days apart.

TCRdb's copy holds only in-frame clones and misses some; the assay was immunoSEQ multiplex PCR. The table records some 340,000 clones, about 82% of them present only once. The V gene lost 5 bases and the J gene lost 5 bases, with 21 bases spanning the gap. The CDR3 loop spans 16 amino acids. Treatment here: about 20 received Ad26.COV2.S at low or high dose, single or two shots; 5 received placebo; per-sample allocation not given. Samples were taken on day 63 after the first vaccine or placebo injection. It was an adult aged 18-55 years in Boston who was the donor. Concerning this clone: Its antigen is currently unknown.

Study findings and constraints: Vaccinees reportedly had broad spike-specific CD8+ and CD4+ T cell responses. Placebo recipients had lower spike-specific TCR breadth than vaccine recipients.

This material consisted of peripheral blood, taken in a trial of Ad26.COV2.S vaccine versus placebo. The TCR was taken from a person aged 18-65 years who received the Ad26.COV2.S COVID-19 vaccine or a placebo. This chain links TRBV6-7 with TRBJ2-5; D tentatively reads TRBD1 or TRBD2 (6 bases each). TRBV6-7 is placed among ORFs of uncertain function. CDR3 nucleotide sequence: TGTGCCAGCAGTACATACCCCGGGGGCCGGGGGGAGACCCAGTACTTC. Amino acid sequence: CASSTYPGGRGETQYF.